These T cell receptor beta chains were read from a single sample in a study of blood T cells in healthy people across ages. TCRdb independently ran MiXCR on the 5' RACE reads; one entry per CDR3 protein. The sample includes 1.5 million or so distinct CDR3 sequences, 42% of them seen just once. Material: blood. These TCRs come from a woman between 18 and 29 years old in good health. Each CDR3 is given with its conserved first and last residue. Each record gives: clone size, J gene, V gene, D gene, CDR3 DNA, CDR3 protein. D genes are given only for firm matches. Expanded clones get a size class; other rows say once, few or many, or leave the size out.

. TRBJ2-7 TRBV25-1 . TGTGCCAGCAGTGTCCCCTCTCTTTCCGAGCAGTACTTC CASSVPSLSEQYF
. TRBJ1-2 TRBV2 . TGTGCCAGCAGTGAAGCGCTTCCAACCTACACCTTC CASSEALPTYTF
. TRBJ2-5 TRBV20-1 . TGCAGTGCCCAGAGGCAGGGAGCGTACCAAGAGACCCAGTACTTC CSAQRQGAYQETQYF
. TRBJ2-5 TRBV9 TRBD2 TGTGCCAGCAGCGTAGGTAGCGGGGTACAAGAGACCCAGTACTTC CASSVGSGVQETQYF
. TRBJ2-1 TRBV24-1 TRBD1 TGTGCCACCAGTGGACAGGGGAAGAACAATGAGCAGTTCTTC CATSGQGKNNEQFF
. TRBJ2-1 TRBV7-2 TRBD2 TGTGCCAGCAGCTTAAAAGGTTTCGGACTAGCCACAGAGCAGTTCTTC CASSLKGFGLATEQFF
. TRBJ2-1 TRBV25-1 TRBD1 TGTGCCAGCAGTGAGACAGGGCCATTATTCCGGCATGAGCAGTTCTTC CASSETGPLFRHEQFF
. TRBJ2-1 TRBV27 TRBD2 TGTGCCAGCAGTCCCCGGGGACTAGCGGGAAACAATGAGCAGTTCTTC CASSPRGLAGNNEQFF
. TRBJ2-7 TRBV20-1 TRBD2 TGCAGTGCTAGTTCGGGACTAGCGGGGGGTGAGCAGTACTTC CSASSGLAGGEQYF
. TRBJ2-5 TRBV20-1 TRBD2 TGCAGTGCTAGTTCGGGGGGAAGTGAGACCCAGTACTTC CSASSGGSETQYF
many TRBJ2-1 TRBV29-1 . TGCAGCGTTGAAACTAGCCTCGTCAATGAGCAGTTCTTC CSVETSLVNEQFF
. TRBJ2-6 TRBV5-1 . TGCGCCAGCAGCTCGCAAGGGGTTTCGGGGGCCAACGTCCTGACTTTC CASSSQGVSGANVLTF
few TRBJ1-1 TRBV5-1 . TGCGCCAGCAGCTTGGGCACAGGCTCCGTGAACACTGAAGCTTTCTTT CASSLGTGSVNTEAFF
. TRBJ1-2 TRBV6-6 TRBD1 TGTGCCAGCAGTTACTCCACGGACAGGGTCCATTATGGCTACACCTTC CASSYSTDRVHYGYTF
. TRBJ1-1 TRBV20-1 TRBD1 TGCAGTGCTAGAGGACAGGGGAATCTGAACACTGAAGCTTTCTTT CSARGQGNLNTEAFF
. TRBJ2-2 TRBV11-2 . TGTGCCAGCAGCCCACCGGACATTTCGAACACCGGGGAGCTGTTTTTT CASSPPDISNTGELFF
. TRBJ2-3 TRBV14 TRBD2 TGTGCCAGCAGTCCAACCTCTGAGCGGGGGGCCCCTAGCACAGATACGCAGTATTTT CASSPTSERGAPSTDTQYF
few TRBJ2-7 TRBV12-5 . TGTGCTAGTGGTCTGAGCTGTGCATACATTCGCTTGACATCCCGGGCCTACGAGCAGTACTTC CASGLSCAYIRLTSRAYEQYF
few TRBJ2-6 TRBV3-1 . TGTGCCAGCAGCCAACTGACCTCTGGGGCCAACGTCCTGACTTTC CASSQLTSGANVLTF
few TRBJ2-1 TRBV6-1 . TGTGCCAGCAGTGGATCGAGCTCCTACAATGAGCAGTTCTTC CASSGSSSYNEQFF
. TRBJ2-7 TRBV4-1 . TGCGCCAGCAGCCTACATTCATCCGGGACCACCGAGCAGTACTTC CASSLHSSGTTEQYF
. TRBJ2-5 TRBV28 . TGTGCCAGCAGTTTATCCCTATTAGAGACCCAGTACTTC CASSLSLLETQYF
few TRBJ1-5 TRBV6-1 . TGTGCCAGCAGTGGATATATCAATAGCAATCAGCCCCAGCATTTT CASSGYINSNQPQHF
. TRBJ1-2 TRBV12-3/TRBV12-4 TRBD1 TGTGCCAGCAGTAAGACAGGGGCTAACTATGGCTACACCTTC CASSKTGANYGYTF
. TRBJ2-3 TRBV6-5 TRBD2 TGTGCCAGCAGTTACTTGGGGCTAGCGGGAACAGATACGCAGTATTTT CASSYLGLAGTDTQYF
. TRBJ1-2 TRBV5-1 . TGCGCCAGCAGCTTGTGGGTCAGGGCCGACTATGGCTACACCTTC CASSLWVRADYGYTF
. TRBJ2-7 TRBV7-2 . TGTGCCAGCAGCGGAGGCGGGACGGACCCCTACGAGCAGTACTTC CASSGGGTDPYEQYF
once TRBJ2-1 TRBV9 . TGTGCCAGCAGCGTAGGCGGAAGGAGCTCCTACAATGAGCAGTTCTTC CASSVGGRSSYNEQFF
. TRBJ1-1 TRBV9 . TGTGCCAGCAGCGACGACAGAGCGAACACTGAAGCTTTCTTT CASSDDRANTEAFF
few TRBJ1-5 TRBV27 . TGTGCCAGCAGTCCACATCTAAATAGCAATCAGCCCCAGCATTTT CASSPHLNSNQPQHF
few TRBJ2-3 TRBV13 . TGTGCCAGCAGCTCCTTACACATGGGATATACGCAGTATTTT CASSSLHMGYTQYF
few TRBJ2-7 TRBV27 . TGTGCCAGCAGTTTTACTGGGACGGATAACTACGAGCAGTACTTC CASSFTGTDNYEQYF
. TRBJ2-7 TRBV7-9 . TGTGCCAGCAGCCCCAGGGCCTTTGTCGAGCAGTACTTC CASSPRAFVEQYF
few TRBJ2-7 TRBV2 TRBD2 TGTGCCAGCATCGTGGGCGGGAGATCCCACGAGCAGTACTTC CASIVGGRSHEQYF
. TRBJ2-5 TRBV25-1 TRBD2 TGTGCCAGCAGTTCCGGGTGGGGGACTAGCGGAACGGAGACCCAGTACTTC CASSSGWGTSGTETQYF
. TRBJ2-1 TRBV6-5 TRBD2 TGTGCCAGCAGCCCAAGTCTAGCGGGTAGTGAGCAGTTCTTC CASSPSLAGSEQFF
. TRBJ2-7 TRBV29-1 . TGCAGCGTGGTCGTGCGGGACTACGAGCAGTACTTC CSVVVRDYEQYF
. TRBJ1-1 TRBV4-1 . TGCGCCAGCAGCAACATTTACGGAACAATGAACACTGAAGCTTTCTTT CASSNIYGTMNTEAFF
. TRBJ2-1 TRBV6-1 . TGTGCCAGCAGCACTACACCAGGGGGGTACAATGAGCAGTTCTTC CASSTTPGGYNEQFF
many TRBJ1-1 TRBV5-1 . TGCGCCAGCAGTTCAGGACTGAACACTGAAGCTTTCTTT CASSSGLNTEAFF
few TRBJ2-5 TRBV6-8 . TGTGCCAGCAGTTACTCGGGCTTGACGGGGAACCAAGAGACCCAGTACTTC CASSYSGLTGNQETQYF
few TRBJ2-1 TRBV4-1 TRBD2 TGCGCCAGCAGCCAAGATGTGGCTAGCGGGGGGGACAATGAGCAGTTCTTC CASSQDVASGGDNEQFF
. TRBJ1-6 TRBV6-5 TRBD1 TGTGCCAGCAGCTTGGGACAGAATTATAATTCACCCCCCCACTTT CASSLGQNYNSPPHF
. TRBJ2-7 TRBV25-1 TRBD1 TGTGCCAGCAGTGAGACCCCGGGACAGGGTACCTACGAGCAGTACTTC CASSETPGQGTYEQYF
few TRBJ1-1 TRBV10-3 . TGTGCCATCAGTGAGACGTCAGACCCTTCGACGGCTTTCTTT CAISETSDPSTAFF
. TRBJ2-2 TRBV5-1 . TGCGCCAGCAGCTTGTTTGTAAACACCGGGGAGCTGTTTTTT CASSLFVNTGELFF
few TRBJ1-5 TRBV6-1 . TGTGCCAGCCTGAGGACTGGGGATCAGCCCCAGCATTTT CASLRTGDQPQHF
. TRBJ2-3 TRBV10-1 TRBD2 TGCGCCAGCAGTGAGTCGCTAGCGGGGACGCAGTATTTT CASSESLAGTQYF